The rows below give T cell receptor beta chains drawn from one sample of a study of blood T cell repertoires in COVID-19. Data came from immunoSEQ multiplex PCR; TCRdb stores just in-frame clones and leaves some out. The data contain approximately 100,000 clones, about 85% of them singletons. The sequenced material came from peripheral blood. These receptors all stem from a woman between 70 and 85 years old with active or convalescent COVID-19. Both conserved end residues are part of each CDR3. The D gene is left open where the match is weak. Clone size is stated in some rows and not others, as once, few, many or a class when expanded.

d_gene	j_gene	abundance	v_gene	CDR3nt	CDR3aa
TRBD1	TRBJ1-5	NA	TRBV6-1	TGTGCCAGCAGTGAACGGGACAGGGCGGGCAATCAGCCCCAGCATTTT	CASSERDRAGNQPQHF
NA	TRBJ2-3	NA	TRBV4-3	TGCGCCAGCAGCCAAGATCTAGCTCTCGGGACAGATACGCAGTATTTT	CASSQDLALGTDTQYF
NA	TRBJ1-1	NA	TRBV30	TGTGCCTGGAGTGTTTTACAAGAAGCTTTCTTT	CAWSVLQEAFF
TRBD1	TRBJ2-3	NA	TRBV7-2	TGTGCCAGCAGCACTCGACAGGGAAGGGTAGATACGCAGTATTTT	CASSTRQGRVDTQYF
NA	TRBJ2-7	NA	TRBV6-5	TGTGCCAGCAGTTACTCGGGCGGGGCTCTCGAGCAGTACTTC	CASSYSGGALEQYF
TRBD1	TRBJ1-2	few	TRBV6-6	TGTGCCAGCAGTTACCCATCGACAGGGGGTGACTATGGCTACACCTTC	CASSYPSTGGDYGYTF
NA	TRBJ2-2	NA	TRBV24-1	TGTGCCACCAGTGATTTGTCAGGGGACACCGGGGAGCTGTTTTTT	CATSDLSGDTGELFF
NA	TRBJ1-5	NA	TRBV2	TGTGCCAGCAGTGATGTGTCAGGGGATGGTCAGCCCCAGCATTTT	CASSDVSGDGQPQHF
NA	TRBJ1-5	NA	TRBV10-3	TGTGCCATCAGCACAGGGACGGGCAATCAGCCCCAGCATTTT	CAISTGTGNQPQHF
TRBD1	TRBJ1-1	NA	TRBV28	TGTGCCAGCGAATCGCCAGGGGGTGGCACTGAAGCTTTCTTT	CASESPGGGTEAFF
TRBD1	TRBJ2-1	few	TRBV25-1	TGTGCCAGCAGTGAGTCGGACAGGGGGAACAATGAGCAGTTCTTC	CASSESDRGNNEQFF
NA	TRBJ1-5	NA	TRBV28	TGTGCCAGCAGCCCGGGACAAAACCATCAGCCCCAGCATTTT	CASSPGQNHQPQHF
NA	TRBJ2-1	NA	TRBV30	TGTGCCTGGAGTGCCAGGGGGGATGAGCAGTTCTTC	CAWSARGDEQFF
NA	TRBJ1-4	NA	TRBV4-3	TGCGCCAGCAGCCAAGAAGGGGCTAATGAAAAACTGTTTTTT	CASSQEGANEKLFF
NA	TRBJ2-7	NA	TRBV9	TGTGCCAGCAGCGTTGGTCCTCGGCGGGATACCTACGAGCAGTACTTC	CASSVGPRRDTYEQYF
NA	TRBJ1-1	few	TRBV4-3	TGCGCCAGCAGCCAAAACGGGATAGCTTTGAACACTGAAGCTTTCTTT	CASSQNGIALNTEAFF
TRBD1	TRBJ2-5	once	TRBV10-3	TGTGCCATCAGCATGGGACAGCAAGAGACCCAGTACTTC	CAISMGQQETQYF
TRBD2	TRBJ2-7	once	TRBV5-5	TGTGCCAGCAGCTTGTTCCGGGAGGGCCTAAACGAGCAGTACTTC	CASSLFREGLNEQYF
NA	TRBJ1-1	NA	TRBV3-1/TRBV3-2	TGTGCCAGCAGCCAACGTGCTCGGGCAGGGTCAAACACTGAAGCTTTCTTT	CASSQRARAGSNTEAFF
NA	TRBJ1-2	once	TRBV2	TGTGCCAGCAGGACAGGAGCTTCAAGCTACACCTTC	CASRTGASSYTF
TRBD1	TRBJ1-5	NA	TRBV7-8	TGTGCCAGCAGCTTAGGGGGACAGGGCCCATGGCCCCAGCATTTT	CASSLGGQGPWPQHF
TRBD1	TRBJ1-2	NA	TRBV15	TGTGCCACCAGCAGAGGAGGACAGGCCTATGGCTACACCTTC	CATSRGGQAYGYTF
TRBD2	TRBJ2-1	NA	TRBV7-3	TGTGCCAGCAGCTATAGCGGGGGGCTCAATGAGCAGTTCTTC	CASSYSGGLNEQFF
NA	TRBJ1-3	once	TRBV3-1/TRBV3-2	TGTGCCAGCAGCCAAGCCAGGGAAGGTGGAAACACCATATATTTT	CASSQAREGGNTIYF
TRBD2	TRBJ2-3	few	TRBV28	TGTGCCAGCAGTTTACTTTCGACTAGCGGCGAGCAGTATTTT	CASSLLSTSGEQYF
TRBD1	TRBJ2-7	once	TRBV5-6	TGTGCCAGCAGCTTCCCGGACAGGGGATGGAACGAGCAGTACTTC	CASSFPDRGWNEQYF
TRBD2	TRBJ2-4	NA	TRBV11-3	TGTGCCAGCAGCTTAGGGGACTGGGCGGGAGCTGCCAAAAACATTCAGTACTTC	CASSLGDWAGAAKNIQYF
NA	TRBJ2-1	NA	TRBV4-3	TGCGCCAGCAGCCAAACGGACAGATCCTACAATGAGCAGTTCTTC	CASSQTDRSYNEQFF
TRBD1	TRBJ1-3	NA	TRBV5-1	TGCGCCAGCAGCCCCGGGACAGGGGGCTTCGGAAACACCATATATTTT	CASSPGTGGFGNTIYF
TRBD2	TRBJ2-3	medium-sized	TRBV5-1	TGCGCCAGCAGCTCTCTGACTAGCAGCACAGATACGCAGTATTTT	CASSSLTSSTDTQYF
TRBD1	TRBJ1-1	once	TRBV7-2	TGTGCCAGCAGCCCAGGACAGGGACCGGGAGCTTTCTTT	CASSPGQGPGAFF
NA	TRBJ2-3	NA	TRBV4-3	TGCGCCAGCAGCCAAGTCAGGGGTGGCACAGATACGCAGTATTTT	CASSQVRGGTDTQYF
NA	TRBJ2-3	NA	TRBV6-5	TGTGCCAGCAGTAGAAGCGGGACAGATACGCAGTATTTT	CASSRSGTDTQYF
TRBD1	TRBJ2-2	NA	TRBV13	TGTGCCAGCAGCCGGGACAGGGGTGGCACCGGGGAGCTGTTTTTT	CASSRDRGGTGELFF
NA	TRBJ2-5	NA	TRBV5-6	TGTGCCAGCAGCTTGGAGGGACTCTCAGAGACCCAGTACTTC	CASSLEGLSETQYF
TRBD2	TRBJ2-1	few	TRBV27	TGTGCCAGCAGAGGTAGCGGGAGTGAGCAGTTCTTC	CASRGSGSEQFF
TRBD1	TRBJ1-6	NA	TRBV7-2	TGTGCCAGCAGCAGGGACAGAAATAATTCACCCCTCCACTTT	CASSRDRNNSPLHF
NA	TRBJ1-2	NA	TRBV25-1	TGTGCCAGCAGATCCCAGGGGACCTCCTTTGGCTACACCTTC	CASRSQGTSFGYTF
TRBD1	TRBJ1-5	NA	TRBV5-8	TGTGCCAGCAGCACCTTCCGGGACAGGAATCAGCCCCAGCATTTT	CASSTFRDRNQPQHF
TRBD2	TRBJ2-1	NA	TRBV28	TGTGCCAGCAGTTCACAAGCGGGGGACTACAATGAGCAGTTCTTC	CASSSQAGDYNEQFF
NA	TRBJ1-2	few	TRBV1	TGCACCAGCAGCCAAGATATGAGGTACTATGGCTACACCTTC	CTSSQDMRYYGYTF